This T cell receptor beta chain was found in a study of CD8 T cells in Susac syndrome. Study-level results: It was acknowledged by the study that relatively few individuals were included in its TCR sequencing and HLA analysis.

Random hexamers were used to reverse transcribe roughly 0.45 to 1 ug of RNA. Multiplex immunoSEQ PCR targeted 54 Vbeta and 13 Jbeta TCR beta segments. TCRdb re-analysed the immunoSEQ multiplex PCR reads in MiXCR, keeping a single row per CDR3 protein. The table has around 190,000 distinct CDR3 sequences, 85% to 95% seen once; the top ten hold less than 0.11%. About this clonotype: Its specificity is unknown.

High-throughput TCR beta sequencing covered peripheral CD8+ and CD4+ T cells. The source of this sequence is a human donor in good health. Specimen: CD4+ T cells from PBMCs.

The CDR3: CASSLQGARGYTF. CDR3 DNA: TGTGCCAGCAGTTTACAGGGGGCTCGTGGCTACACCTTC. The chain links TRBV27 to TRBJ1-2; 8 nucleotides agree with TRBD1. Germline CDR1 reads MNHEY; CDR2 reads SMNVEV (reference sequence). CDR3 size: 13 residues. V was clipped by 2 bases and J by 7 bases; unmatched bases: 3.